Listed below are T cell receptor beta chains from one sample, sequenced in a study of cytotoxic CD8 clonotypes in ibrutinib-treated CLL. TCRdb keeps only in-frame clones here, not all; method: immunoSEQ multiplex PCR. The sample carries about 140,000 clones, 75% to 95% recorded once. The specimen comprised PBMCs, sampled after 12 months of ibrutinib treatment. Every receptor here comes from a human donor with chronic lymphocytic leukemia. Each CDR3 is given without its conserved first and last residue. Fields, in order: J gene, V gene, CDR3 protein.

TRBJ2-5,TRBV27,ASSLSRQETQY
TRBJ2-1,TRBV27,ASSFDIYNEQF
TRBJ2-7,TRBV27,ASRTGSSYEQY
TRBJ2-3,TRBV27,ASRQGGPDTQY
TRBJ2-5,TRBV6-5,ASRPSGASGTQY
TRBJ2-1,TRBV7-6,ASSPRGLGESYNEQF
TRBJ2-1,TRBV28,ASSLWVAGPNNEQF
-,TRBV5-1,ASRSLAGVYEQY
TRBJ2-5,TRBV7-9,ASSLASETQY
TRBJ2-7,TRBV10-2,ASNKGGGDEQY
TRBJ1-2,TRBV28,ASNGPNYGYT
TRBJ1-3,TRBV11-3,ASSSGPSGNTIY
TRBJ2-3,TRBV7-8,ASSWRLAGTDTQY
TRBJ1-5,TRBV28,ASSGQLSNQPQH
TRBJ1-5,TRBV28,ASSLDRGGQPQH